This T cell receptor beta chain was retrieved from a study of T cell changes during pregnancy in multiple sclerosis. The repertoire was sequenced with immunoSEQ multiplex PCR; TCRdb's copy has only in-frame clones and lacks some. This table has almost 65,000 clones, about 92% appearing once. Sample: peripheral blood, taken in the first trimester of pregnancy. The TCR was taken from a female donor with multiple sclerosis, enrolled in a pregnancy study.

The CDR3 DNA sequence: TGTGCCAGCAGCCCCCCGTGGCAGTTCTTC. This codes for CASSPPWQFF. This chain links TRBV11-3 with TRBJ2-1; no clear D. The CDR3 consists of 10 residues. The germline V gene encodes CDR1 SGHNT and CDR2 YENEEA. V was cut by 5 bases and J by 12 bases, with 8 bases left in between.